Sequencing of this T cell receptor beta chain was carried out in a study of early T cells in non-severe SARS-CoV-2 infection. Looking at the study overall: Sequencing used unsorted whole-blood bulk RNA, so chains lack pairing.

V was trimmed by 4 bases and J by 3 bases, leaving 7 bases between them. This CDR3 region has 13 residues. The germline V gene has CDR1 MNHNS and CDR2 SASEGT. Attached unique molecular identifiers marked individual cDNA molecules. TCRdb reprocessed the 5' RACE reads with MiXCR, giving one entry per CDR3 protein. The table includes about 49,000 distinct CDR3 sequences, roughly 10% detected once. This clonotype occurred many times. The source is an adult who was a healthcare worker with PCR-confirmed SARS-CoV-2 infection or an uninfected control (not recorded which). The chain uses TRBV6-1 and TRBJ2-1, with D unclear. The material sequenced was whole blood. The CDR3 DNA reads TGTGCCAGCAGTGCCTTATTCTACAATGAGCAGTTCTTC. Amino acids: CASSALFYNEQFF.